These 20 T cell receptor beta chains were sequenced from one sample in a study of OX40 agonist ivuxolimab in advanced cancers. This table comes from immunoSEQ multiplex PCR, and its TCRdb copy is limited to in-frame clones, with some not included. The sample has tens of thousands of clones; around 86% are singletons. The starting material was CD4+ or CD8+ T cells sorted from blood, obtained in a trial of the OX40 agonist ivuxolimab. Receptor source: an adult with an advanced solid tumor such as melanoma, head and neck, liver or kidney cancer.

This clone showed up just once. The V gene is TRBV27, the J gene TRBJ2-3, with TRBD2 matching over 7 bases. V gave up 7 bases and J gave up 4 bases; unmatched junction bases: 14. This CDR3 is 16 amino acids long. The V gene's germline CDR1 is MNHEY and CDR2 SMNVEV (reference sequence). As DNA, the CDR3 is TGTGCCAGCAAAGGGGTGCGTGGGGGGGGTTCAGATACGCAGTATTTT. Protein sequence: CASKGVRGGGSDTQYF.

This clone was seen a single time. The chain recombines TRBV30 with TRBJ2-7, with D tentatively TRBD2 (5 bases). V lost 4 bases and J 0 bases, leaving 16 bases between the germline ends. The germline V gene encodes CDR1 GTSNPN and CDR2 SVGIG (reference sequence). There are 15 residues in the CDR3. DNA of the CDR3: TGTGCCTGGAAAGCGGACCACCGAGGCTCCTACGAGCAGTACTTC. It yields the protein CAWKADHRGSYEQYF.

This clone showed up just once. The chain has TRBV7-3 and TRBJ2-7, with 7 bases fitting TRBD2. Germline CDR1 is SGHTA and CDR2 is FQGTGA. The CDR3 sequence is 13 residues long. Trimming cost V 2 bases and J 6 bases; bases outside gene matches: 4. The DNA of the CDR3 is TGTGCCAGCAGCTTAGCGGGAGTAGGCGAGCAGTACTTC. It is translated as CASSLAGVGEQYF.

The chain uses TRBV11-2 and TRBJ1-2, with D unclear. The V end was cut by 8 bases, the J end by 5 bases, with 12 bases between. Germline V gene data show CDR1 as SGHAT and CDR2 as FQNNGV. This CDR3 has 12 amino acids. CDR3: CASYDQEYGYTF. In DNA form, the CDR3 reads TGTGCCAGCTACGATCAGGAGTATGGCTACACCTTC.

The J gene is TRBJ2-2, the V gene TRBV6-5; no clear D. Germline V gives CDR1 MNHEY, CDR2 SVGAGI. The CDR3 extends over 14 amino acids. V dropped 2 bases and J dropped 5 bases, with 9 bases sitting between them. CDR3 residues: CASSYEVNTGELFF. The CDR3 nucleotides are TGTGCCAGCAGTTACGAGGTTAATACCGGGGAGCTGTTTTTT.

This clone was picked up one time. A junction boundary mismatches the germline segment, possibly from a read error. CDR3 DNA: TGCGCCAGCAATGAGAGGACAGGTCGCGACGAGCAGTACTTC. It is translated as CASNERTGRDEQYF. The genes are TRBV10-2 and TRBJ2-7; 7 bases agree with TRBD1. Germline-derived CDR1 and CDR2 are WSHSY and SAAADI. This CDR3 is 14 amino acids long.

The rearrangement uses TRBV5-1 and TRBJ1-2; possibly TRBD1 for D (5 bases). V was pared by 2 bases and J by 4 bases, with 12 bases between. Germline V CDR1 and CDR2: SGHRS, YFSETQ. The CDR3 contains 14 residues. CDR3 sequence (DNA): TGCGCCAGCAGCTTAGGAGGGGTAAGCTATGGCTACACCTTC. This sequence encodes CASSLGGVSYGYTF.

In this sample, this clone turned up once. The chain employs TRBV10-3 and TRBJ1-5; TRBD1 matches at 11 bases. Trimming at V came to 4 bases and at J to 6 bases, leaving 2 bases not matched to a gene. CDR1 and CDR2 (germline): ENHRY, SYGVKD. The CDR3 totals 14 residues. The CDR3 DNA sequence: TGTGCCATCAGTGGGACAGGGGGCGGTCAGCCCCAGCATTTT. Translation: CAISGTGGGQPQHF.

The J gene is TRBJ2-3, the V gene TRBV5-4, with D uncertain. The CDR3 has 13 amino acids. V was trimmed by 1 base and J by 2 bases, leaving 5 bases between them. Germline V CDR1 and CDR2: SGHNT, YYREEE (reference sequence). The CDR3 DNA follows: TGTGCCAGCAGCTTGCCCGACACAGATACGCAGTATTTT. It codes for CASSLPDTDTQYF.

The chain recombines TRBV2 with TRBJ2-1; D may be TRBD2 (7 bases). V lost 7 bases to trimming and J lost 1 base, with 11 bases between them. The CDR3 runs to 14 residues. The germline V gene has CDR1 SNHLY and CDR2 FYNNEI. The CDR3 is CASKGGISYNEQFF. In DNA form, the CDR3 reads TGTGCCAGCAAGGGGGGGATTTCCTACAATGAGCAGTTCTTC. The full variable domain, its missing parts supplied by reference TRBV2 and TRBJ2-1, is EPEVTQTPSHQVTQMGQEVILRCVPISNHLYFYWYRQILGQKVEFLVSFYNNEISEKSEIFDDQFSVERPDGSNFTLKIRSTKLEDSAMYFCASKGGISYNEQFFGPGTRLTVL.

The chain recombines TRBV28 with TRBJ2-5, with D tentatively TRBD2 (7 bases). CDR1 and CDR2 from the germline V gene are MDHEN and SYDVKM. With 8 bases removed from V and 5 bases from J, the gap between germline ends came to 18 bases. The CDR3 length is 14 residues. The CDR3 nucleotides read TGTGCCAGCGGGGGGGCGGGATCTTGGGAGACCCAGTACTTC. Its protein is CASGGAGSWETQYF.

In its sample, this clone was seen a few times. V and J are TRBV11-2 and TRBJ2-5; 12 nucleotides align to TRBD2. The V gene's germline CDR1 is SGHAT and CDR2 FQNNGV. The length of the CDR3 is 15 residues. Trimming removed 6 bases from V and 0 bases from J; junction bases left unmatched: 2. CDR3 coding DNA: TGTGCCAGCAGAAGACTAGCGGGAGACCAAGAGACCCAGTACTTC. Its protein product is CASRRLAGDQETQYF.

The gene calls are TRBV5-1 and TRBJ2-1; 11 positions match TRBD2. V trimming: 1 base; J trimming: 5 bases; junction bases outside the gene matches: 2. Germline assignment: CDR1 SGHRS and CDR2 YFSETQ. The CDR3 totals 15 residues. The chain's CDR3 is CASSLLAGGNNEQFF. As DNA, the CDR3 is TGCGCCAGCAGCTTGCTAGCGGGGGGAAACAATGAGCAGTTCTTC.

The V gene is TRBV6-6, the J gene TRBJ2-1, with D unclear. Trimming stripped 2 bases from V and 6 bases from J, with 14 bases between. The CDR3 has 15 amino acids. Germline CDR1 is MNHNY and CDR2 is SVGAGI (reference sequence). The CDR3 DNA reads as TGTGCCAGCAGTTACATGTTCTCGCTTTCCAATGAGCAGTTCTTC. Encoded protein: CASSYMFSLSNEQFF.

V and J are TRBV7-9 and TRBJ2-7; 8 nucleotides match TRBD1. With 5 bases clipped from V and 0 bases from J, the junction kept 9 bases outside the gene matches. The CDR3 consists of 16 residues. Looked up from germline, CDR1 is SEHNR and CDR2 is FQNEAQ (reference sequence). CDR3 in amino acids: CASSPWTGSSSYEQYF. CDR3 sequence (DNA): TGTGCCAGCAGCCCTTGGACAGGGAGCAGCTCCTACGAGCAGTACTTC.

The V gene is TRBV5-1, the J gene TRBJ1-3; D not resolved. Germline V CDR1 and CDR2: SGHRS, YFSETQ. Deletions cut 3 bases from V and 2 bases from J, with 3 bases between. This CDR3 region has 12 residues. CDR3 residues: CASSSAGNTIYF. CDR3 nucleotides: TGCGCCAGCAGCTCTGCTGGAAACACCATATATTTT.

V is TRBV7-2 and J is TRBJ2-4, with 8 bases identical to TRBD2. The CDR3 covers 16 residues. The germline V gene has CDR1 SGHTA and CDR2 FQGNSA. V shed 0 bases, J shed 8 bases, and the junction held 9 bases outside the gene matches. CDR3 DNA: TGTGCCAGCAGCTTAGCGGCCAGGACTAGCAGGGACATTCAGTACTTC. This codes for CASSLAARTSRDIQYF.

DNA for the CDR3: TGCAGCGTTAGGGGGCTCGGTGAAAAACTGTTTTTT. It is translated as CSVRGLGEKLFF. The V call is TRBV29-1, the J call TRBJ1-4; 7 positions agree with TRBD1. Per germline, CDR1 SQVTM and CDR2 ANQGSEA. The CDR3 contains 12 residues. The V and J ends lost 5 bases and 7 bases, in that order; junction bases with no gene match: 4.

The chain links TRBV7-2 to TRBJ2-7; no definite D call. The CDR3 has 12 residues. Germline V gives CDR1 SGHTA, CDR2 FQGNSA. Trimming removed 5 bases from V and 4 bases from J, with 9 bases in between. CDR3 sequence: CASSTNSYEQYF. The CDR3 DNA is TGTGCCAGCAGCACCAATTCATACGAGCAGTACTTC. Using reference TRBV7-2 and TRBJ2-7 for the parts outside the CDR3, the full variable domain is GAGVSQSPSNKVTEKGKDVELRCDPISGHTALYWYRQSLGQGLEFLIYFQGNSAPDKSGLPSDRFSAERTGGSVSTLTIQRTQQEDSAVYLCASSTNSYEQYFGPGTRLTVT.

The chain is built from TRBV6-5 and TRBJ2-2, with D unclear. V dropped 8 bases and J dropped 1 base, with 5 bases sitting between them. Germline loops: CDR1 MNHEY, CDR2 SVGAGI. The CDR3 covers 12 residues. The CDR3 is CASYVNTGELFF. CDR3 sequence (DNA): TGTGCCAGCTACGTGAACACCGGGGAGCTGTTTTTT.